This entry concerns a single T cell receptor beta chain. Antigen: not known. Looked up from germline, CDR1 is LNHDA and CDR2 is SQIVND (reference sequence). The CDR3 is 17 residues long. After removal of 3 bases from V and 7 bases from J, the junction contained 14 bases not matched to a gene. The sample originates from a study of T cell repertoires in cytomegalovirus infection. Across the study: CMV epitopes used comprised recently identified HLA-C-restricted ones and well-studied HLA-B-restricted ones. General study findings and limits: HLA-C-restricted CMV clonotypes gave the most frequent clonotype in two of eight donors.

TCRdb itself ran the reads through MiXCR, one entry per CDR3 protein. The sample shows approximately 300,000 distinct CDR3 sequences, 25% of them seen only once. The sequencing used cultured PBMCs, collected from culture after CMV antigen stimulation. This sequence originates from a human donor in good health (CMV status not recorded). Some clones in this sample may be carry-over from other donors' samples. The rearrangement links TRBV19 to TRBJ1-5, with 8 positions matching TRBD1. The CDR3 loop reads CASSIKFLGQGRQPQHF. Here the CDR3 DNA reads TGTGCCAGTAGTATTAAATTCCTCGGACAGGGAAGGCAGCCCCAGCATTTT.